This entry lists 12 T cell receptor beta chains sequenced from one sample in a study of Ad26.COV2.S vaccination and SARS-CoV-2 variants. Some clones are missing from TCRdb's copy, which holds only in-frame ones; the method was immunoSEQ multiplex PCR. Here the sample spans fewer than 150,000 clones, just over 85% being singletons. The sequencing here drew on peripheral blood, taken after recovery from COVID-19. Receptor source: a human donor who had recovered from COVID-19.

CDR3 sequence reads: CASSLSGEGNTEAFF. The DNA for the CDR3 is TGTGCCAGCAGTTTGTCGGGGGAGGGGAACACTGAAGCTTTCTTT. This chain connects TRBV27 to TRBJ1-1, with D perhaps matching TRBD1 (5 bases). Germline CDR1 reads MNHEY; CDR2 reads SMNVEV (reference sequence). This CDR3 spans 15 amino acids. Trimming cost V 3 bases and J 1 base, with 12 bases left between them.

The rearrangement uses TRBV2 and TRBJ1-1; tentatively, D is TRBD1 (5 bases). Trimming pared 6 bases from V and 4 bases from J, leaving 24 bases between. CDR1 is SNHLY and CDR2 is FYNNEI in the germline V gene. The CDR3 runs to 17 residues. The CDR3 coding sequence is TGTGCCAGCAGCCGGAGGTCCGGGGGTCGCGGAATCACTGAAGCTTTCTTT. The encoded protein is CASSRRSGGRGITEAFF.

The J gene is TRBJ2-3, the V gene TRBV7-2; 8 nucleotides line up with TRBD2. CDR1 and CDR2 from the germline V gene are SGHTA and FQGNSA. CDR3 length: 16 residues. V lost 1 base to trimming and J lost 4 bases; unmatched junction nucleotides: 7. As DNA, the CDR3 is TGTGCCAGCAGCTTAGGGCCTCCGGGGGGGGCAGATACGCAGTATTTT. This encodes CASSLGPPGGADTQYF.

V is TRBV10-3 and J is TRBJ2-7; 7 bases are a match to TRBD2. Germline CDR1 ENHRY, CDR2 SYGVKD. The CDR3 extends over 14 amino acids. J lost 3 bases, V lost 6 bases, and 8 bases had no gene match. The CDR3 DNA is TGTGCCATCAGGGAAGGGGACTATATCTACGAGCAGTACTTC. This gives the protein CAIREGDYIYEQYF.

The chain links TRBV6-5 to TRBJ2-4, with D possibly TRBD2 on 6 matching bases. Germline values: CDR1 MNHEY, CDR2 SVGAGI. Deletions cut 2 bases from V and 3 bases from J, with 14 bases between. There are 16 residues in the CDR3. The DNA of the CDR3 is TGTGCCAGCAGTTACGGAGGGCGCAAGGGCAAAAACATTCAGTACTTC. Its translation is CASSYGGRKGKNIQYF.

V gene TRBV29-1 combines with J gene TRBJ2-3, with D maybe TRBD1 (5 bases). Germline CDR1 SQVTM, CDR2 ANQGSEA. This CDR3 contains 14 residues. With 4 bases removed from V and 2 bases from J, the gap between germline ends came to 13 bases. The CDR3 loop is CSVGRRTNTDTQYF. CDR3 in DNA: TGCAGCGTTGGTCGACGGACAAACACAGATACGCAGTATTTT.

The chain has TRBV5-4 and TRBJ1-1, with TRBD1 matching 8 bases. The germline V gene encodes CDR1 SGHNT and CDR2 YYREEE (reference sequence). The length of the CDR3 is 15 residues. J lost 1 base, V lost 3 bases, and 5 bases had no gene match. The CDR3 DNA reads TGTGCCAGCAGCTGGGCTGACAGGGGGAACACTGAAGCTTTCTTT. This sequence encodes CASSWADRGNTEAFF.

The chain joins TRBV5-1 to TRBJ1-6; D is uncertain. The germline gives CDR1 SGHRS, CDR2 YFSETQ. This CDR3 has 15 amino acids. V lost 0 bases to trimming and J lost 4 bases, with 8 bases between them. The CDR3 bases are TGCGCCAGCAGCTTGGCGGCTATATATAATTCACCCCTCCACTTT. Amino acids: CASSLAAIYNSPLHF.

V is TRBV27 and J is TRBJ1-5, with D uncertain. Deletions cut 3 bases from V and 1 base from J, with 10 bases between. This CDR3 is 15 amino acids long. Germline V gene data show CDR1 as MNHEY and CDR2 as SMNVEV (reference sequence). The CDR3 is CASSFIPGSNQPQHF. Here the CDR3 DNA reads TGTGCCAGCAGTTTTATCCCGGGCAGCAATCAGCCCCAGCATTTT.

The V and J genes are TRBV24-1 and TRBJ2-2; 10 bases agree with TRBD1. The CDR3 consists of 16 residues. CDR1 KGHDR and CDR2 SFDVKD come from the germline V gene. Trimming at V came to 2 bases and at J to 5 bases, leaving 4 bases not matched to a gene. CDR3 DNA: TGTGCCACCAGTGATTCATTGGGACAGGGGACCGGGGAGCTGTTTTTT. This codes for CATSDSLGQGTGELFF.

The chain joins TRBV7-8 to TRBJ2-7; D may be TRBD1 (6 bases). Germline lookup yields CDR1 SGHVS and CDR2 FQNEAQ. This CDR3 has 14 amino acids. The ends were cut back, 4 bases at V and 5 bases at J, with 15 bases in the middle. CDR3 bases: TGTGCCAGCAGCTCCTCGACAGGTTTCGACGAGCAGTACTTC. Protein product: CASSSSTGFDEQYF.

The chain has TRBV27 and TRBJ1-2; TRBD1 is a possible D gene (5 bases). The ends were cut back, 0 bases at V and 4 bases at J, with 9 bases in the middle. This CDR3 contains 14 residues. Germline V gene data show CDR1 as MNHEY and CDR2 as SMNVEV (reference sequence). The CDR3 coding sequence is TGTGCCAGCAGTTTATCGCCAGGGCCCTATGGCTACACCTTC. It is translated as CASSLSPGPYGYTF.